One and the same sample provided the 23 T cell receptor beta chains below, sequenced in a study of CXCR3-negative and CXCR3-positive naive CD8 T cells. UMI-labeled 5' RACE yielded the TRB cDNA libraries. TCRdb re-called the 5' RACE reads, yielding one record per CDR3 amino acid sequence without DNA. This sample contains approximately 3,400 distinct CDR3 sequences. Material: naive CXCR3- CD8+ T cells from blood. Subset of the sample: CD45RO-CCR7+CD27+CD95- naive CD8+ T cells lacking CXCR3 (TNR3-). Source of these receptors: a human donor in good health. Some clones in this sample may be carry-over from other donors' samples.

This clonotype is classed as medium-sized by frequency. The chain carries TRBV12-3 or TRBV12-4 and TRBJ2-3; the D call from TCRdb, TRBD2, cannot be confirmed without DNA. The CDR3 spans 14 residues. The CDR3 region is CASSPSGSIDTQYF.

V and J are TRBV12-3 or TRBV12-4 and TRBJ2-7. CDR3 length equals 12 residues. The CDR3 here is CASSMDSYEQYF.

Frequency places this clonotype as medium-sized. This CDR3 reads CASSLGGLAGYNEQFF. The chain uses TRBV7-8 and TRBJ2-1; TCRdb calls TRBD1, which cannot be checked without DNA. From germline, CDR1 is SGHVS and CDR2 FQNEAQ. The CDR3 sequence is 16 residues long.

CDR3 sequence: CAVLTQGASYEQYF. The chain uses TRBV2 and TRBJ2-7; TCRdb's D call of TRBD1 is untestable without DNA. Looked up from germline, CDR1 is SNHLY and CDR2 is FYNNEI. This CDR3 has 14 amino acids.

The rearrangement links TRBV12-3 or TRBV12-4 to TRBJ1-1; TCRdb calls TRBD1, which cannot be checked without DNA. The CDR3 length is 15 residues. CDR3 residues: CASSTRDKPNTEAFF.

The J gene is TRBJ2-1, the V gene TRBV6-2 or TRBV6-3; absent DNA, TCRdb's TRBD2 call cannot be checked. Per the germline V gene, CDR1 is MNHEY and CDR2 is SVGEGT. The CDR3 extends over 13 amino acids. The CDR3 here is CASSSGLYNEQFF.

Considering frequency, this clonotype is medium-sized. The chain's CDR3 is CASSSGTAVYEQYF. The chain links TRBV11-2 to TRBJ2-7; TCRdb calls TRBD1, which cannot be checked without DNA. The CDR3 loop spans 14 amino acids. Germline CDR1 SGHAT, CDR2 FQNNGV.

This clonotype is deemed medium-sized (0.01 to 0.1%) by its frequency. The chain joins TRBV5-6 to TRBJ2-1. The CDR3 length is 11 residues. Per the germline V gene, CDR1 is SGHDT and CDR2 is YYEEEE. The CDR3 is CASSANNEQFF.

This clonotype is identified as medium-sized from frequency. The genes are TRBV29-1 and TRBJ2-5; TCRdb outputs TRBD2, but without DNA this stays unchecked. The germline V gene encodes CDR1 SQVTM and CDR2 ANQGSEA. The CDR3 runs to 16 residues. The CDR3 loop reads CSVEVGVAGVQETQYF.

Measured by frequency, this clonotype is medium-sized. This rearrangement joins TRBV12-3 or TRBV12-4 to TRBJ2-5; TCRdb outputs TRBD2, but without DNA this stays unchecked. The CDR3 covers 14 residues. CDR3 sequence: CASSSGTSRETQYF.

The chain is built from TRBV25-1 and TRBJ2-1; checking the TCRdb D call of TRBD1 is not possible without DNA. Per germline, CDR1 MGHDK and CDR2 SYGVNS. The CDR3 spans 12 residues. CDR3 amino acids: CASYPDRSEQFF.

This clonotype ranks as medium-sized in terms of frequency. The chain carries TRBV29-1 and TRBJ2-5; without DNA, the TCRdb call of TRBD1 cannot be checked. Germline V gives CDR1 SQVTM, CDR2 ANQGSEA. The CDR3 contains 12 residues. The CDR3 sequence is CSVVTGQETQYF. Complete variable domain (other parts from reference TRBV29-1 and TRBJ2-5): SAVISQKPSRDICQRGTSLTIQCQVDSQVTMMFWYRQQPGQSLTLIATANQGSEATYESGFVIDKFPISRPNLTFSTLTVSNMSPEDSSIYLCSVVTGQETQYFGPGTRLLVL.

The CDR3 sequence: CACSVLRYEQYF. The chain joins TRBV30 to TRBJ2-7. The V gene's germline CDR1 is GTSNPN and CDR2 SVGIG (reference sequence). This CDR3 has 12 amino acids.

This clonotype is deemed medium-sized by its frequency. The rearrangement links TRBV11-2 to TRBJ2-5; TCRdb names TRBD1, which stays unverified in the absence of DNA. CDR3 size: 15 residues. Germline CDR1 is SGHAT and CDR2 is FQNNGV. This CDR3 reads CASSLGRRVQETQYF. Together with reference TRBV11-2 and TRBJ2-5, the CDR3 gives the full variable domain: EAGVAQSPRYKIIEKRQSVAFWCNPISGHATLYWYQQILGQGPKLLIQFQNNGVVDDSQLPKDRFSAERLKGVDSTLKIQPAKLEDSAVYLCASSLGRRVQETQYFGPGTRLLVL.

By frequency, this clonotype registers medium-sized. The rearrangement joins TRBV20-1 to TRBJ2-2; there is no DNA to check the TCRdb D call of TRBD1. The CDR3 loop spans 12 amino acids. Germline values: CDR1 DFQATT, CDR2 SNEGSKA (reference sequence). This CDR3 is CSARNRAGELFF.

By frequency, this clonotype registers medium-sized. Here the CDR3 reads CASSYGGGPYNEQFF. This chain joins TRBV6-2 or TRBV6-3 and TRBJ2-1; as DNA is missing, the TRBD1 call by TCRdb cannot be tested. Germline assignment: CDR1 MNHEY and CDR2 SVGEGT. CDR3 length: 15 amino acids.

This clonotype is identified as large (0.1 to 1%) from frequency. The V gene is TRBV25-1, the J gene TRBJ2-7; without DNA, the TCRdb call of TRBD1 cannot be checked. CDR1 is MGHDK, CDR2 SYGVNS, per germline. This CDR3 spans 14 amino acids. The CDR3: CASSGFDQQDEQYF.

This clonotype is deemed medium-sized by its frequency. The chain combines TRBV19 with TRBJ1-1. Germline V lookup: CDR1 LNHDA, CDR2 SQIVND (reference sequence). This CDR3 spans 22 amino acids. The CDR3: CASSPLPGGWSGGPEGWTEAFF.

Its frequency marks this clonotype as medium-sized. V and J are TRBV7-2 and TRBJ2-2; TCRdb reports TRBD1, a call that lacks DNA to check it against. The CDR3 extends over 14 amino acids. Germline loops: CDR1 SGHTA, CDR2 FQGNSA. CDR3 amino acids: CASSPGAGTGELFF.

This clonotype counts as large by frequency. The CDR3 sequence is CASSYRMRTGNAEAFF. The V gene is TRBV6-5, the J gene TRBJ1-1; without DNA, the TCRdb call of TRBD1 cannot be checked. The CDR3 is 16 residues long. Germline CDR1 MNHEY, CDR2 SVGAGI.

This clonotype is deemed medium-sized by its frequency. The rearrangement joins TRBV27 to TRBJ2-1. The germline CDR1 and CDR2 sequences are MNHEY and SMNVEV (reference sequence). The CDR3 has 11 amino acids. The CDR3 reads CASGVYNEQFF.

In terms of frequency, this clonotype is medium-sized (0.01 to 0.1%). The chain is built from TRBV4-1 and TRBJ1-1. The length of the CDR3 is 14 residues. In germline, CDR1 is MGHRA, CDR2 YSYEKL. CDR3 loop: CASSPALLNTEAFF.

The chain carries TRBV25-1 and TRBJ1-2; without DNA, the TCRdb call of TRBD1 cannot be checked. CDR3 size: 14 residues. Germline V gene sequence: CDR1 MGHDK, CDR2 SYGVNS. The CDR3 sequence: CASSEGTGIYGYTF.